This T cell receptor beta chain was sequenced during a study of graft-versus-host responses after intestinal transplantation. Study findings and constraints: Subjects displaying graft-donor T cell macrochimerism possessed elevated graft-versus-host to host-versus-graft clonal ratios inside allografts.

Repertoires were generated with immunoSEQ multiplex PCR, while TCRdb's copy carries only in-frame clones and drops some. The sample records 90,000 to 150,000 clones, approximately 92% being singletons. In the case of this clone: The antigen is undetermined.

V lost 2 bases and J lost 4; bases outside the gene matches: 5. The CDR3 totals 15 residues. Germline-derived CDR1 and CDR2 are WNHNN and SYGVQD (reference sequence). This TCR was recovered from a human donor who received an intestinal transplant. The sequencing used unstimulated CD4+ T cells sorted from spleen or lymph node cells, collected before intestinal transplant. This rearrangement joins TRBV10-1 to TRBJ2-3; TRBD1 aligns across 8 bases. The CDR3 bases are TGCGCCAGCAGTGAGAGGACAGGGCTTTCAGATACGCAGTATTTT. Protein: CASSERTGLSDTQYF.